Shown below are 13 T cell receptor beta chains from a single sample sequenced in a study of shared clonotypes between healthy human individuals. The assay was immunoSEQ multiplex PCR, and TCRdb's table has in-frame clones only and misses some. Of about 460,000 clones in the sample, roughly three quarters were seen once. The specimen was PBMCs. The origin of the receptors is a woman in her thirties or forties in good health. Some clones in this sample may be carry-over from other donors' samples.

As regards this clone: This likely reflects a read error, since a far larger clone is one base away. V is TRBV28 and J is TRBJ2-7; maybe TRBD1 (6 bases). The CDR3 sequence is 16 residues long. Trimming stripped 1 base from V and 6 bases from J, with 19 bases between. Per germline, CDR1 MDHEN and CDR2 SYDVKM. The CDR3 bases are TGTGCCAGCAGTTTATCGTGGACAGTGGTATTTCGCGAGCAGTACTTC. It encodes CASSLSWTVVFREQYF. Complete variable domain (other parts from reference TRBV28 and TRBJ2-7): DVKVTQSSRYLVKRTGEKVFLECVQDMDHENMFWYRQDPGLGLRLIYFSYDVKMKEKGDIPEGYSVSREKKERFSLILESASTNQTSMYLCASSLSWTVVFREQYFGPGTRLTVT.

Ten or more counts support this clone. J is TRBJ1-3 and V is TRBV7-2; no definite D call. Germline V CDR1 and CDR2: SGHTA, FQGNSA. This CDR3 spans 13 amino acids. Trimming took off 5 bases at V and 1 base at J, with 6 bases between the two ends. CDR3 DNA sequence: TGTGCCAGCAGCCGTATGTCTGGAAACACCATATATTTT. Encoded protein: CASSRMSGNTIYF.

J is TRBJ2-3 and V is TRBV9; D not certain. V gave up 2 bases and J gave up 2 bases, with 9 bases separating them. Germline V gene sequence: CDR1 SGDLS, CDR2 YYNGEE. This CDR3 region has 14 residues. The CDR3 is CASSVQSTTDTQYF. DNA for the CDR3: TGTGCCAGCAGCGTCCAATCGACCACAGATACGCAGTATTTT. Drawing the rest from reference TRBV9 and TRBJ2-3, the complete variable domain is DSGVTQTPKHLITATGQRVTLRCSPRSGDLSVYWYQQSLDQGLQFLIQYYNGEERAKGNILERFSAQQFPDLHSELNLSSLELGDSALYFCASSVQSTTDTQYFGPGTRLTVL.

Turning to this clone: This clone may be a read error of a much larger clone one base away. Other nucleotide sequences from this sample produce the same CDR3. Written as DNA, the CDR3 is TGTGCTAGCAGCTCTCAAGGGAAAGCGGAGACCCAGTACTTC. Translating it yields CASSSQGKAETQYF. The chain has TRBV2 and TRBJ2-5, with D uncertain. This CDR3 is 14 amino acids long. The germline CDR1 and CDR2 sequences are SNHLY and FYNNEI.

This clone occurred many times. The chain recombines TRBV5-1 with TRBJ2-5; a possible D gene is TRBD2 (5 bases). The J call may be faulty, since TRBJ2-7 better matches the DNA end. The length of the CDR3 is 11 residues. The germline V gene encodes CDR1 SGHRS and CDR2 YFSETQ. The DNA for the CDR3 is TGCGCCAGCAGCGCCGGGGTCGAGCAGTACTTC. Translating gives CASSAGVEQYF.

The rearrangement uses TRBV25-1 and TRBJ2-3; TRBD2 matches 9 bases. Unmatched junction bases numbered 4, after V lost 6 bases and J lost 0 bases. There are 15 residues in the CDR3. CDR1 is MGHDK, CDR2 SYGVNS, per germline. CDR3 protein: CASSQAGGSTDTQYF. CDR3 coding DNA: TGTGCCAGCAGCCAAGCGGGAGGTAGCACAGATACGCAGTATTTT.

This chain links TRBV6-6 with TRBJ2-3, with no clear D. There are 11 residues in the CDR3. Germline V gene lookup returns CDR1 MNHNY and CDR2 SVGAGI (reference sequence). V lost 6 bases, J lost 6 bases, and 7 bases lay in between. CDR3 coding DNA: TGTGCCAGCAGCCCTCAGGATACGCAGTATTTT. Protein product: CASSPQDTQYF.

This clone was seen ten or more times. The chain employs TRBV27 and TRBJ2-7, with 8 bases identical to TRBD2. From germline, CDR1 is MNHEY and CDR2 SMNVEV (reference sequence). Germline trimming cut 6 bases from V and 2 bases from J; bases unmatched to any gene: 6. This CDR3 is built from 14 residues. This CDR3 is CASSTSGFTYEQYF. In DNA, the CDR3 is TGTGCCAGCAGCACTAGCGGTTTCACCTACGAGCAGTACTTC.

The table lists this clone with many counts. The sample contains more than one DNA sequence encoding this CDR3. This chain links TRBV7-2 with TRBJ2-1; TRBD1 agrees at 10 bases. The J segment lost 2 bases and the V segment lost 5 bases, leaving 15 bases of the junction unmatched. CDR1 is SGHTA and CDR2 is FQGNSA in the germline V gene. The CDR3 is 19 amino acids. The chain's CDR3 is CASSHTGTGASGPYNEQFF. CDR3 DNA sequence: TGTGCCAGCAGCCACACCGGGACAGGGGCTAGCGGGCCCTACAATGAGCAGTTCTTC.

The rearrangement joins TRBV28 to TRBJ2-3; 8 nucleotides match TRBD2. Germline CDR1 and CDR2: MDHEN and SYDVKM. The trim removed 6 bases at V and 5 bases at J, leaving 1 base unmatched. The CDR3 length is 12 residues. The CDR3 loop is CASRAGGDTQYF. CDR3 in DNA: TGTGCCAGCAGGGCGGGGGGAGATACGCAGTATTTT.

This rearrangement joins TRBV2 to TRBJ2-7, with D tentatively TRBD1 (5 bases). CDR1 SNHLY and CDR2 FYNNEI come from the germline V gene. The CDR3 runs 15 residues. V shed 6 bases and J shed 2 bases, with 17 bases lying between them. The CDR3 sequence is CASREPREPAYEQYF. CDR3 bases: TGTGCCAGCAGGGAGCCCAGGGAACCCGCCTACGAGCAGTACTTC.

This chain links TRBV28 with TRBJ1-1; D not resolved. Germline V gives CDR1 MDHEN, CDR2 SYDVKM. This CDR3 is 12 amino acids long. V was cut by 6 bases and J by 5 bases, with 10 bases left in between. CDR3 sequence: CASSPTRTEAFF. The CDR3 nucleotides read TGTGCCAGCAGCCCAACTAGAACTGAAGCTTTCTTT. Combining the CDR3 with reference TRBV28 and TRBJ1-1 gives the whole variable domain DVKVTQSSRYLVKRTGEKVFLECVQDMDHENMFWYRQDPGLGLRLIYFSYDVKMKEKGDIPEGYSVSREKKERFSLILESASTNQTSMYLCASSPTRTEAFFGQGTRLTVV.

The chain links TRBV30 to TRBJ2-7; unclear D gene. This CDR3 is 12 amino acids long. Germline CDR1 is GTSNPN and CDR2 is SVGIG (reference sequence). Trimming left V 1 base short and J 6 bases short, with 10 bases between. CDR3 DNA sequence: TGTGCCTGGAGTGACTCTAGTCCCGAGCAGTACTTC. Its translation is CAWSDSSPEQYF.